The rows below give T cell receptor beta chains drawn from one sample of a study of CD8+ T cells in alopecia areata. Generated by immunoSEQ multiplex PCR, the TCRdb table keeps only in-frame clones and is missing some. The sample has under 200,000 clones, around 60% seen once. Sequencing was performed on CD4+ T cells sorted from blood, taken at week 24, from a patient treated with tofacitinib. The receptor source for this set is a human donor with alopecia areata. CDR3s include the opening cysteine and the closing phenylalanine or tryptophan. Size is stated for part of the rows, as once, few or many counts, or as a class when the clone is expanded.

clone_size v_call cdr3_aa
NA TRBV5-6 CASSLERTDTQYF
NA TRBV5-1 CASSSGQGGYEQYF
NA TRBV25-1 CASSWGPREGYTF
NA TRBV2 CASNSAVDTEAFF
few TRBV30 CAWRGMNTGELFF
NA TRBV27 CASKLAGGTDTQYF
NA TRBV11-1 CASSSDGNYGYTF
NA TRBV29-1 CSGGVGETQYF
few TRBV6-6 CASRKPGPRYEQYF
few TRBV6-5 CASSYGRGYEQYF
NA TRBV9 CASSVLGGSNNEQFF
NA TRBV30 CAWTGTQYSPLHF
NA TRBV5-1 CASSQQGAYGYTF
few TRBV7-2 CASSLVGGRYNEQFF
NA TRBV4-1 CASSQPRDRAGGYTF
few TRBV15 CATSRDRTGSSYEQYF
NA TRBV27 CASSRALISGANVLTF
NA TRBV5-1 CASSREGQSYEQYF
once TRBV15 CATSRGGGRETQYF
few TRBV27 CASGKNEQYF
NA TRBV5-6 CASSLVGRSEGF
few TRBV27 CASSYRQGNYGYTF
NA TRBV6-6 CASSLSGLSTDTQYF
few TRBV5-1 CASSLSTNGYTF
few TRBV15 CATSFSKKQETQYF
NA TRBV29-1 CSVEEGGGLNTEAFF
NA TRBV30 CAWRIASGGKETQYF
NA TRBV27 CAIPDSPLHF
NA TRBV30 CAWSRQGGDQPQHF
NA TRBV4-1 CASSHFGDTQYF
NA TRBV6-4 CASSLEIGNQPQHF
NA TRBV7-9 CASSLAGADTQYF
NA TRBV5-1 CASSLSVGGGVQETQYF
NA TRBV29-1 CSGRNNEQFF
NA TRBV2 CASSAGLAREQYF
NA TRBV29-1 CSVSTSTDTQYF
NA TRBV15 CATSHARRGLPETQYF
few TRBV10-3 CAIKSVGAGSDTQYF
NA TRBV7-3 CASSVDRGIAYEQYF
NA TRBV29-1 CSVAPGTGNYGYTF
NA TRBV4-1 CASSQGQGAVGELFF
NA TRBV30 CAWNAAGFAEAFF
NA TRBV5-1 CASSFRQTDTEAFF
few TRBV6-6 CATRTGDLAGNTIYF
few TRBV5-1 CASSLAVQSGANVLTF
NA TRBV6-6 CASSYSSGGVTDTQYF
NA TRBV5-1 CASSWEGRITSSGANVLTF